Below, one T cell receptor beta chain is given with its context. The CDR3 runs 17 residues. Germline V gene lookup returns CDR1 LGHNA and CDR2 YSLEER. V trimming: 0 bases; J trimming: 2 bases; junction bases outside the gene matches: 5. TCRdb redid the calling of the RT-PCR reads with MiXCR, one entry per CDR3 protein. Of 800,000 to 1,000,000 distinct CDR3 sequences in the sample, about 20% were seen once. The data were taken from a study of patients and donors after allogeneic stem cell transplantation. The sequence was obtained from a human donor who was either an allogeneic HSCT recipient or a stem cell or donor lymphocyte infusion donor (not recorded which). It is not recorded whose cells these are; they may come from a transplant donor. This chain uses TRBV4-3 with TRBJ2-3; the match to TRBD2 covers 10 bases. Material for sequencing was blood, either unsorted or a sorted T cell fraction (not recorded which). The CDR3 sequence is CASSQDRLAGVTDTQYF. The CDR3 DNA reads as TGCGCCAGCAGCCAAGACAGACTAGCGGGTGTCACAGATACGCAGTATTTT.